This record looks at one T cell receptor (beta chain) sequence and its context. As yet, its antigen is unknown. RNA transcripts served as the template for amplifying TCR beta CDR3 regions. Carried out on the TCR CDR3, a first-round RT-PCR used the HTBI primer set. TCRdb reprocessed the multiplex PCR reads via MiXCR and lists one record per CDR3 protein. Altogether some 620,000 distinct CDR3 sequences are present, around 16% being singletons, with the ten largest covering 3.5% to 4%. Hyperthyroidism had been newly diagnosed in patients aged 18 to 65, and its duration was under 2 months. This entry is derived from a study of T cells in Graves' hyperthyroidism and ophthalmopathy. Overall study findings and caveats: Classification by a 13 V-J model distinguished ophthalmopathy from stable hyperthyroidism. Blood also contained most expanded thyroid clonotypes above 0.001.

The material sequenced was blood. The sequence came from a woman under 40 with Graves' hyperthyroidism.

The CDR3 here is CASSPGGVGLYQETQYF. The CDR3 coding sequence is TGTGCCAGCAGCCCAGGAGGGGTGGGGTTGTACCAAGAGACCCAGTACTTC. This chain connects TRBV7-9 to TRBJ2-5; maybe TRBD2 (6 bases). With 5 bases removed from V and 0 bases from J, the gap between germline ends came to 19 bases. CDR1 is SEHNR, CDR2 FQNEAQ, per germline (reference sequence). This CDR3 has 17 residues.